The text below deals with one TCR beta chain. Trimming removed 4 bases from V and 8 bases from J, with 23 bases in between. The CDR3 loop spans 16 amino acids. The germline gives CDR1 MNHEY, CDR2 SVGAGI. The record originates from a study of patients and donors after allogeneic stem cell transplantation. TCRdb used MiXCR to reprocess the RT-PCR reads, holding one entry per CDR3 protein. The sample carries about a million distinct CDR3 sequences, about a sixth recorded once. This receptor was taken from a human donor who was either an allogeneic HSCT recipient or a stem cell or donor lymphocyte infusion donor (not recorded which). It is not recorded whose cells these are; they may come from a transplant donor. This rearrangement joins TRBV6-5 to TRBJ1-2; D possibly corresponds to TRBD1 (5 bases). The sequencing input was blood, either unsorted or a sorted T cell fraction (not recorded which). The CDR3 DNA sequence: TGTGCCAGCAGTTTTGTGCGTCCAAACCGGGGCTACGGCTACACCTTC. Translation: CASSFVRPNRGYGYTF.